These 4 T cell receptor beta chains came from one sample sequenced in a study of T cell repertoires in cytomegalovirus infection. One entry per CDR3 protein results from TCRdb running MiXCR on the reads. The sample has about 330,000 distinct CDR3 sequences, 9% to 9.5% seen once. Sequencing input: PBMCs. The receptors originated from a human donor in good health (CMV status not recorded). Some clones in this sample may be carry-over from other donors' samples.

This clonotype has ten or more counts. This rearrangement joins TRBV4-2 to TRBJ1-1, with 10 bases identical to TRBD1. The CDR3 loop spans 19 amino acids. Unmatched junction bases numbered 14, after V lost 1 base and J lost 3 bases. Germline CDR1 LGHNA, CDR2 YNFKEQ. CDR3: CASSQGWVPRGTGDTEAFF. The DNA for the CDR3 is TGTGCCAGCAGCCAAGGTTGGGTTCCGCGCGGGACAGGGGACACTGAAGCTTTCTTT.

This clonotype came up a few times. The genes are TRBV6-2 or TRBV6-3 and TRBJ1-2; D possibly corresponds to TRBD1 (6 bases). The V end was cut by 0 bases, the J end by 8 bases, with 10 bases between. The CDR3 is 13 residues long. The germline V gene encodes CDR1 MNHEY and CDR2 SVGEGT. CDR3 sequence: CASSYSGARGYTF. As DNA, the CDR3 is TGTGCCAGCAGTTACTCGGGGGCGCGAGGCTACACCTTC.

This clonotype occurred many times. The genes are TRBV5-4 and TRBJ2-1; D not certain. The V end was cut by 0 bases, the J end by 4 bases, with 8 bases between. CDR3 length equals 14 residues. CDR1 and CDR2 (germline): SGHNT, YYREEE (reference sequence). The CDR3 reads CASSLGRTYNEQFF. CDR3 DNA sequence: TGTGCCAGCAGCTTGGGACGGACGTACAATGAGCAGTTCTTC.

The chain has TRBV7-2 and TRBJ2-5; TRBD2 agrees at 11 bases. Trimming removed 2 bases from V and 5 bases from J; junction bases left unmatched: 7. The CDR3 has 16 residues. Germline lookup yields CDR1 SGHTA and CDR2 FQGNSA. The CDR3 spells CASSLSRLAGKETQYF. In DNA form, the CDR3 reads TGTGCCAGCAGCTTAAGTCGACTAGCGGGAAAGGAGACCCAGTACTTC.